This T cell receptor (beta chain) was observed in a study of blood T cells in healthy people across ages. CDR1 SQVTM and CDR2 ANQGSEA come from the germline V gene. V lost 4 bases and J lost 5; bases outside the gene matches: 4. The CDR3 totals 13 residues. It was with a sample-barcoded 5' primer and a J-beta primer mix that a second PCR of roughly 6 to 11 cycles was run. TCRdb independently ran MiXCR on the 5' RACE reads; one entry per CDR3 protein. The sample contains about 670,000 distinct CDR3 sequences, 52% of which appear only once. The specimen was blood. J is TRBJ2-5 and V is TRBV29-1; 10 nucleotides align to TRBD1. The sequence came from a woman at least 80 years old in good health. The CDR3 DNA sequence: TGCAGCGTTGGGGGACAGGGGTATGAGACCCAGTACTTC. It is translated as CSVGGQGYETQYF.